The clone carrying this T cell receptor (beta chain) has only a few counts. The antigen is not known. One heparinised draw of blood, averaging approximately 110 mL, came from each donor. Sorted CD4+ subsets: naive, central memory, regulatory, stem cell-like memory (CD45RO/CCR7/CD25/CD127/CD95/CD27 panel). All sorted populations exceeded 95% purity. This specimen comes from a study of beta chain features in type 1 diabetes. Overall study: Regarding age, gender and cell yields, patients proved similar to healthy donors. Overall study findings and caveats: Shortening that was moderate but significant affected the TCRB CDR3s of Type 1 diabetes patients in all four CD4+ subsets.

The isolated RNA, all of it, was reverse transcribed, so expressed TCRB transcripts were what got sequenced. Here immunoSEQ multiplex PCR was the method, and the copy in TCRdb shows in-frame clones only, minus some. The table records hundreds of thousands of clones, around an eighth of them present only once. Per the germline V gene, CDR1 is MNHEY and CDR2 is SMNVEV (reference sequence). V trimming: 5 bases; J trimming: 6 bases; junction bases outside the gene matches: 12. The CDR3 covers 15 residues. The sequenced sample was naive CD4+ T cells from blood. V usage is TRBV27 and J usage is TRBJ2-7; 8 bases map to TRBD1. This TCR came from a man aged 18 to 29 with type 1 diabetes. CDR3 sequence (DNA): TGTGCCAGCAGTCCCCGACAGGGGCTCGGCTCCGAGCAGTACTTC. This sequence encodes CASSPRQGLGSEQYF.